This T cell receptor beta chain was recorded in a study of OX40 agonist ivuxolimab in advanced cancers. Only in-frame clones appear in the TCRdb table, and some are missing; sequencing was by immunoSEQ multiplex PCR. This table has around 110,000 clones, 90% appearing once. V lost 0 bases and J 3 bases, leaving 7 bases between the germline ends. Germline V gives CDR1 LGHNA, CDR2 YNFKEQ. CDR3 length equals 14 residues. This chain uses TRBV4-2 with TRBJ2-3, with D possibly matching TRBD2 (5 bases). This TCR was recovered from an adult with an advanced solid tumor such as melanoma, head and neck, liver or kidney cancer. The input for sequencing was CD4+ or CD8+ T cells sorted from blood, taken in a trial of the OX40 agonist ivuxolimab. The DNA of the CDR3 is TGTGCCAGCAGCCAAGATCGGAGGACAGATACGCAGTATTTT. It is translated as CASSQDRRTDTQYF.